This T cell receptor beta chain comes out of a study of cytomegalovirus exposure and HLA in healthy donors. The PCR employed 60 Vbeta primers together with 13 Jbeta primers. The data were produced by immunoSEQ multiplex PCR, yet TCRdb's version contains in-frame clones alone and is incomplete. The sample's table shows about 39,000 clones. CDR1 MDHEN and CDR2 SYDVKM come from the germline V gene. The CDR3 consists of 13 residues. The sample comprised PBMCs. The gene calls are TRBV28 and TRBJ2-5, with 7 bases fitting TRBD1. TRBJ2-7 explains the end of the DNA better; the J call may be wrong. This receptor was identified in a woman aged 25 to 39 in good health and CMV-seropositive. In DNA, the CDR3 is TGTGCCAGCCAGGGGGTTCTCTCCTACGAGCAGTACTTC. It is translated as CASQGVLSYEQYF.